One sample yielded the 18 T cell receptor beta chains listed below, sequenced in a study of T cell responses to AZD1222 COVID-19 vaccine (dated by TCRdb to about 2021). Explained via the paper, the time point label denotes: baseline before first vaccination. The method behind the library was the immunoSEQ multiplex PCR assay. TCRdb re-hosts the immuneACCESS table, in-frame sequences only. Its copies lack some clones; in the studies checked, an unresolved V gene accounts for under half of them, and the cause for the rest is not known. This sample comprises over 120,000 clones, 80% to 90% of them detected only once. 1.6% of the sample rests with the top ten. The sample was peripheral blood, taken on day 0 of AZD1222 vaccination. These receptors were obtained from an adult in good health.

The rearrangement uses TRBV19 and TRBJ1-6; D is undetermined. Trimming pared 7 bases from V and 6 bases from J, leaving 10 bases between. There are 13 residues in the CDR3. Germline V lookup: CDR1 LNHDA, CDR2 SQIVND (reference sequence). CDR3 bases: TGTGCCAGTACCCGGAGCTTTAATTCACCCCTCCACTTT. This sequence encodes CASTRSFNSPLHF.

This chain links TRBV4-1 with TRBJ2-5; tentative D call: TRBD2 (7 bases). Trimming shortened V by 1 base and J by 3 bases, and 15 bases separated the two germline ends. Germline V gene sequence: CDR1 MGHRA, CDR2 YSYEKL. The CDR3 extends over 16 amino acids. DNA for the CDR3: TGCGCCAGCAGCCAAGGGGGGCTAGCGGACAAAGAGACCCAGTACTTC. It codes for CASSQGGLADKETQYF.

V and J are TRBV18 and TRBJ2-1; a weak D match, TRBD1 (6 bases). The V gene lost 4 bases and the J gene lost 7 bases, with 17 bases spanning the gap. CDR1 KGHSH and CDR2 LQKENI come from the germline V gene. This CDR3 region has 15 residues. The CDR3 here is CASSRSMGAGNEQFF. In DNA, the CDR3 is TGTGCCAGCTCACGTTCTATGGGGGCTGGGAATGAGCAGTTCTTC.

V gene TRBV4-1 combines with J gene TRBJ2-5, with 8 positions matching TRBD1. Germline lookup yields CDR1 MGHRA and CDR2 YSYEKL. Trimming at V came to 6 bases and at J to 3 bases, leaving 3 bases not matched to a gene. CDR3 length: 13 residues. For the CDR3, the DNA is TGCGCCAGCAGTGGACAGGGTGAAGAGACCCAGTACTTC. This sequence encodes CASSGQGEETQYF.

In its sample, this clone was seen many times. The V and J genes are TRBV9 and TRBJ1-1; a weak D match, TRBD1 (5 bases). V lost 1 base to trimming and J lost 7 bases, with 23 bases between them. There are 17 residues in the CDR3. Germline CDR1 is SGDLS and CDR2 is YYNGEE. The CDR3 DNA sequence: TGTGCCAGCAGCGTACCGAAGTGGGGACGGACGGAGTTTGAAGCTTTCTTT. This codes for CASSVPKWGRTEFEAFF.

The V and J genes are TRBV28 and TRBJ2-7; 11 bases align to TRBD2. With V trimmed by 11 bases and J by 2 bases, 11 bases remained unmatched. This CDR3 has 15 residues. Germline V gene lookup returns CDR1 MDHEN and CDR2 SYDVKM. CDR3 residues: CAVRPGLAEPYEQYF. CDR3 nucleotides: TGTGCCGTCCGACCGGGACTAGCGGAACCCTACGAGCAGTACTTC.

The chain carries TRBV24-1 and TRBJ1-2, with 9 bases identical to TRBD1. CDR1 is KGHDR, CDR2 SFDVKD, per germline. J was trimmed by 8 bases and V by 9 bases; bases with no gene match: 9. The CDR3 spans 13 residues. CDR3 coding DNA: TGTGCCACCCGGGGACAGGGAGCGGAGGGCTACACCTTC. It translates to CATRGQGAEGYTF.

The chain is built from TRBV29-1 and TRBJ1-6, with D perhaps matching TRBD1 (5 bases). The CDR3 sequence is 13 residues long. Germline V lookup: CDR1 SQVTM, CDR2 ANQGSEA. The chain's CDR3 is CSGGERYNSPLHF. In DNA form, the CDR3 reads TGCTCCGGGGGGGAACGGTATAATTCACCCCTCCACTTT.

The chain is built from TRBV4-1 and TRBJ2-3; D not resolved. The CDR3 has 14 amino acids. Deletions cut 0 bases from V and 3 bases from J, with 7 bases between. Germline CDR1 reads MGHRA; CDR2 reads YSYEKL. The CDR3 DNA reads TGCGCCAGCAGCCAAGACGACCTAACAGATACGCAGTATTTT. This gives the protein CASSQDDLTDTQYF.

The chain has TRBV7-2 and TRBJ1-2; unclear D gene. Germline CDR1 reads SGHTA; CDR2 reads FQGNSA. The CDR3 contains 15 residues. Trimming cost V 5 bases and J 7 bases, with 20 bases left between them. CDR3 in DNA: TGTGCCAGCAGCCCGAACTACCCGGGGTCCTCTGGCTACACCTTC. It specifies CASSPNYPGSSGYTF.

This clone appeared a single time. V usage is TRBV10-2 and J usage is TRBJ1-1, with TRBD1 matching over 12 bases. J lost 2 bases, V lost 7 bases, and 11 bases had no gene match. From germline, CDR1 is WSHSY and CDR2 SAAADI. This CDR3 contains 17 residues. The CDR3 DNA follows: TGCGCCAGCAACTTAAAGAGGGACAGGGGGCTAAACACTGAAGCTTTCTTT. It is translated as CASNLKRDRGLNTEAFF.

The chain is built from TRBV4-1 and TRBJ1-1, with D perhaps matching TRBD1 (5 bases). This CDR3 region has 14 residues. V was pared by 3 bases and J by 3 bases, with 11 bases between. The germline V gene has CDR1 MGHRA and CDR2 YSYEKL. CDR3 loop: CASSHWTTYTEAFF. The CDR3 region has the DNA TGCGCCAGCAGCCACTGGACAACCTACACTGAAGCTTTCTTT.

The chain couples TRBV7-9 to TRBJ1-1; possible D gene TRBD1, 5 bases. The CDR3 is 14 amino acids. V was trimmed by 1 base and J by 11 bases, leaving 17 bases between them. In germline, CDR1 is SEHNR, CDR2 FQNEAQ (reference sequence). CDR3 in DNA: TGTGCCAGCAGCTTAGTGACAGTCAACTCGCCTGCTTTCTTT. Its protein product is CASSLVTVNSPAFF.

This clone was counted a single time. The V gene is TRBV28, the J gene TRBJ2-7, with a possible D match to TRBD2 (6 bases). V was trimmed by 8 bases and J by 2 bases, leaving 13 bases between them. The germline CDR1 and CDR2 sequences are MDHEN and SYDVKM. This CDR3 is 13 amino acids long. The CDR3 DNA follows: TGTGCCAGCCTAGAGCGGGTGACCTACGAGCAGTACTTC. Protein product: CASLERVTYEQYF. The variable domain in full, completed from reference TRBV28 and TRBJ2-7, reads DVKVTQSSRYLVKRTGEKVFLECVQDMDHENMFWYRQDPGLGLRLIYFSYDVKMKEKGDIPEGYSVSREKKERFSLILESASTNQTSMYLCASLERVTYEQYFGPGTRLTVT.

This clone was observed once. The chain uses TRBV20-1 and TRBJ2-1, with D uncertain. V lost 3 bases, J lost 5 bases, and 8 bases lay in between. Germline CDR1 reads DFQATT; CDR2 reads SNEGSKA (reference sequence). This CDR3 spans 12 amino acids. CDR3 bases: TGCAGTGCTAGTGACCCAAACAATGAGCAGTTCTTC. It yields the protein CSASDPNNEQFF.

This clone has just one count. The chain is built from TRBV24-1 and TRBJ1-2; D perhaps matches TRBD1 (6 bases). Germline CDR1 is KGHDR and CDR2 is SFDVKD. V was shortened by 6 bases and J by 0 bases, with 16 bases between the two germline ends. The CDR3 sequence is 16 residues long. Here the CDR3 reads CATSYRARTTNYGYTF. The CDR3 coding sequence is TGTGCCACCAGTTACAGGGCCCGCACTACTAACTATGGCTACACCTTC.

J is TRBJ2-5 and V is TRBV7-2; 7 bases are a match to TRBD2. The CDR3 covers 14 residues. Losses at the gene ends were 1 base for V and 1 base for J; bases not matched to a gene: 0. Germline assignment: CDR1 SGHTA and CDR2 FQGNSA. Written as DNA, the CDR3 is TGTGCCAGCAGCTTAGGCGGGGGCCAAGAGACCCAGTACTTC. Translated: CASSLGGGQETQYF.

This rearrangement joins TRBV4-1 to TRBJ1-1, with D possibly matching TRBD1 (5 bases). Germline V gene sequence: CDR1 MGHRA, CDR2 YSYEKL. CDR3 length: 14 residues. With 5 bases removed from V and 4 bases from J, the gap between germline ends came to 14 bases. The CDR3 nucleotides are TGCGCCAGCAGCTCCCCCACGAGGGGCACTGAAGCTTTCTTT. Amino acid sequence: CASSSPTRGTEAFF.